This TCR beta chain was sequenced in a study of blood T cell repertoires in COVID-19 (dated by TCRdb to 2020 to 2022). Turning to the overall study: Samples from collaborators originated in the United States, Italy and Spain and spanned both the acute and convalescent phases of COVID-19. Subjects who had been exposed to COVID-19, were actively infected with it, or had recovered from it provided the deeply sampled blood TCRbeta repertoires that made up the dataset. A de-identified subject ID, COVID-19 status, age in years and sex were almost always included in the sample metadata. The repertoires were released in a freely available public database intended as a resource for research on the immune response to SARS-CoV-2. The material from the prospective study consisted of cDNA or gDNA derived from T cells, B-cell-depleted T cells, or PBMCs. Samples were obtained from the ongoing ImmuneRACE study (first 160 participants) and from about 1,300 subjects provided by 6 global collaborators. Where available, HLA class I and class II types were taken from metadata supplied by the sample provider and were not determined by assay-based typing.

The immunoSEQ Assay, a bias-controlled multiplex PCR, was used to amplify TCRbeta CDR3 regions from genomic DNA. As for the original processing: The number of nucleated cells in each sample was estimated by amplification of reference gene primers within the assay. To quantify the absolute abundance of each unique TCRbeta CDR3 rearrangement, sequence reads were collapsed and filtered. Productive Simpson clonality was computed per sample as the square root of Simpson's diversity index over productive rearrangements. TCRdb took over this immuneACCESS table, retaining in-frame rearrangements with V and J assigned. Such tables are incomplete; in checked studies, under half of the missing clones stem from an unresolved V gene, and the remainder is unexplained. For V, J and clone size, that table is used; D and trimming come from the DNA. In this sample the table shows some 400,000 clones, 80% to 90% of which occur a single time. The ten biggest clones cover 1% to 1.5% of the sample.

Participants in the prospective study were aged about 18 to 95 years, lived in 20 to 30 United States geographic areas, and enrolled through a virtual design. In the prospective study, participants were assigned to cohorts based on the clinical history participants reported in a screening survey and a study questionnaire. ImmuneRACE Cohort 3 recovered participants were defined by two consecutive negative NP/OP PCR tests, healthcare professional clearance, or symptom resolution. Each participant in the prospective study had whole blood, serum and a nasopharyngeal or oropharyngeal swab collected by mobile phlebotomists. Over a roughly two-month period, participants in the prospective study had the option of providing additional blood draws and questionnaires. Prospective study blood samples were shipped either frozen or at room temperature before DNA extraction. The investigation overall reported the following: How much clinical and demographic metadata was included differed by source and by participant, and the metadata was provided uncurated.

As encoded in the germline V gene, CDR1 is MGHRA while CDR2 is YSYEKL. From the cysteine up to the phenylalanine, the CDR3 has a length of 15 residues. This entry keeps only the CDR3 DNA: 45 bases, framed from base 1. The V end loses 6 bases and the J end loses 0 bases, and a stretch of 12 bases separates them. Turning to this clone: Its target antigen remains unknown. Per-base qualities were not stored, and no clone one base away is much larger.

The TCR originated in a man younger than 45 who had recovered from COVID-19. Sequencing was done on a sample of PBMCs or T cells enriched from blood (not recorded which). Rearrangement joined TRBV4-1 to TRBJ1-3, and possibly TRBD1, on 5 matching bases. The CDR3 in this case is CASRLTVNSGNTIYF. The nucleotides read TGCGCCAGCAGGCTGACAGTCAACTCTGGAAACACCATATATTTT.